The clone carrying this T cell receptor beta chain has just one count. Its antigen is not known. With the ViraFEST assay, the study expanded antigen-specific CD4+ T cells using viral peptide pools, then sequenced them. After around nine days in culture, the CD4+ T cells were isolated. By PCR, the person was confirmed to have had SARS-CoV-2 infection between March and December 2020. Days 3 and 7 saw half the medium replaced with IL-2 medium. This CDR3 contains 14 residues. CDR1 and CDR2 from the germline V gene are DFQATT and SNEGSKA (reference sequence). V lost 3 bases to trimming and J lost 2 bases, with 14 bases between them. The entry originates in a study of vaccination effects on CD4 cells after COVID-19. About the research overall: The two convalescent patients provided samples 16 days and one week before vaccination. Points from the study as a whole: Marked clonal contraction of infection- and vaccine-induced clones was seen late after vaccination. Convalescents' spike-reactive clones after vaccination were mainly made up of new clones that the vaccine induced.

Profiling relied on immunoSEQ multiplex PCR, and the TCRdb table lists in-frame clones only, not all of them. Of about 45,000 clones listed, about 68% are singletons. The receptor's source is a human donor who had a prior SARS-CoV-2 infection. This specimen consisted of CD4+ T cells from PBMCs cultured with a peptide pool, obtained before COVID-19 vaccination. The chain has TRBV20-1 and TRBJ2-7, with D unresolved. CDR3 sequence: CSASVQLPPYEQYF. In DNA form, the CDR3 reads TGCAGTGCTAGTGTTCAGCTGCCCCCCTACGAGCAGTACTTC.